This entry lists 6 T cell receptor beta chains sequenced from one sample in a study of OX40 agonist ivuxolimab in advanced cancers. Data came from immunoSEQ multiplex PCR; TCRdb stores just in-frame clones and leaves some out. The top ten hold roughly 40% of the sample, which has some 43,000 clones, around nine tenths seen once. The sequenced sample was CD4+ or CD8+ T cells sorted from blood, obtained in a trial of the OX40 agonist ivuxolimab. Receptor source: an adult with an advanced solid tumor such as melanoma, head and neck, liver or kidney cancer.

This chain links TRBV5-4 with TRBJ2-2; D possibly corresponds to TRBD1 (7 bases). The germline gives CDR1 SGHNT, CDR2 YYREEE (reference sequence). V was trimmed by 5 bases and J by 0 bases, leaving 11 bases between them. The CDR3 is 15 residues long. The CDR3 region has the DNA TGTGCCAGCAGAGGGGGCGGGGCGAACACCGGGGAGCTGTTTTTT. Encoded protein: CASRGGGANTGELFF. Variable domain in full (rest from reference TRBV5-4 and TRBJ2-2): ETGVTQSPTHLIKTRGQQVTLRCSSQSGHNTVSWYQQALGQGPQFIFQYYREEENGRGNFPPRFSGLQFPNYSSELNVNALELDDSALYLCASRGGGANTGELFFGEGSRLTVL.

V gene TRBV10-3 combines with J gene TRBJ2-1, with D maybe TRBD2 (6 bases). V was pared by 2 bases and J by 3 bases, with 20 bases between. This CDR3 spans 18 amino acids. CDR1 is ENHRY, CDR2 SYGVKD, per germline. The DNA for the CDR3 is TGTGCCATCAGTGAGCCCTCTCAAAGCGGGCGAGGCTACAATGAGCAGTTCTTC. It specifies CAISEPSQSGRGYNEQFF.

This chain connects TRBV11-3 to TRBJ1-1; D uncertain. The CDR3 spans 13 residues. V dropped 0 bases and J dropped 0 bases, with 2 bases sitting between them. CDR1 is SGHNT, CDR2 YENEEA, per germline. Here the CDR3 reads CASSLEVNTEAFF. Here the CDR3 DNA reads TGTGCCAGCAGCTTAGAGGTGAACACTGAAGCTTTCTTT.

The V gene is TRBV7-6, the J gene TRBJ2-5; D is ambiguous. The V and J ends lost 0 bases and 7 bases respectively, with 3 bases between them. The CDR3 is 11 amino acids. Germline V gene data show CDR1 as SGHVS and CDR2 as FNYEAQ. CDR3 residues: CASSLARTQYF. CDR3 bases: TGTGCCAGCAGCTTAGCGCGGACCCAGTACTTC.

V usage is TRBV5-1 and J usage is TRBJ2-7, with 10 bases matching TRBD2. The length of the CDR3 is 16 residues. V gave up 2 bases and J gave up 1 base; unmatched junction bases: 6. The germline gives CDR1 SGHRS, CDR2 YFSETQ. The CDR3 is CASSFTLAGESYEQYF. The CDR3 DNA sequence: TGCGCCAGCAGCTTTACGCTAGCGGGAGAGTCCTACGAGCAGTACTTC.

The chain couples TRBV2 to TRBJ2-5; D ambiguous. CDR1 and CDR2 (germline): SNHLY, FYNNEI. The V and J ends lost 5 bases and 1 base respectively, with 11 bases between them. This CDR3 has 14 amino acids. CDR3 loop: CASSLDTLQETQYF. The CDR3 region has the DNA TGTGCCAGCAGTTTAGACACTCTCCAAGAGACCCAGTACTTC.